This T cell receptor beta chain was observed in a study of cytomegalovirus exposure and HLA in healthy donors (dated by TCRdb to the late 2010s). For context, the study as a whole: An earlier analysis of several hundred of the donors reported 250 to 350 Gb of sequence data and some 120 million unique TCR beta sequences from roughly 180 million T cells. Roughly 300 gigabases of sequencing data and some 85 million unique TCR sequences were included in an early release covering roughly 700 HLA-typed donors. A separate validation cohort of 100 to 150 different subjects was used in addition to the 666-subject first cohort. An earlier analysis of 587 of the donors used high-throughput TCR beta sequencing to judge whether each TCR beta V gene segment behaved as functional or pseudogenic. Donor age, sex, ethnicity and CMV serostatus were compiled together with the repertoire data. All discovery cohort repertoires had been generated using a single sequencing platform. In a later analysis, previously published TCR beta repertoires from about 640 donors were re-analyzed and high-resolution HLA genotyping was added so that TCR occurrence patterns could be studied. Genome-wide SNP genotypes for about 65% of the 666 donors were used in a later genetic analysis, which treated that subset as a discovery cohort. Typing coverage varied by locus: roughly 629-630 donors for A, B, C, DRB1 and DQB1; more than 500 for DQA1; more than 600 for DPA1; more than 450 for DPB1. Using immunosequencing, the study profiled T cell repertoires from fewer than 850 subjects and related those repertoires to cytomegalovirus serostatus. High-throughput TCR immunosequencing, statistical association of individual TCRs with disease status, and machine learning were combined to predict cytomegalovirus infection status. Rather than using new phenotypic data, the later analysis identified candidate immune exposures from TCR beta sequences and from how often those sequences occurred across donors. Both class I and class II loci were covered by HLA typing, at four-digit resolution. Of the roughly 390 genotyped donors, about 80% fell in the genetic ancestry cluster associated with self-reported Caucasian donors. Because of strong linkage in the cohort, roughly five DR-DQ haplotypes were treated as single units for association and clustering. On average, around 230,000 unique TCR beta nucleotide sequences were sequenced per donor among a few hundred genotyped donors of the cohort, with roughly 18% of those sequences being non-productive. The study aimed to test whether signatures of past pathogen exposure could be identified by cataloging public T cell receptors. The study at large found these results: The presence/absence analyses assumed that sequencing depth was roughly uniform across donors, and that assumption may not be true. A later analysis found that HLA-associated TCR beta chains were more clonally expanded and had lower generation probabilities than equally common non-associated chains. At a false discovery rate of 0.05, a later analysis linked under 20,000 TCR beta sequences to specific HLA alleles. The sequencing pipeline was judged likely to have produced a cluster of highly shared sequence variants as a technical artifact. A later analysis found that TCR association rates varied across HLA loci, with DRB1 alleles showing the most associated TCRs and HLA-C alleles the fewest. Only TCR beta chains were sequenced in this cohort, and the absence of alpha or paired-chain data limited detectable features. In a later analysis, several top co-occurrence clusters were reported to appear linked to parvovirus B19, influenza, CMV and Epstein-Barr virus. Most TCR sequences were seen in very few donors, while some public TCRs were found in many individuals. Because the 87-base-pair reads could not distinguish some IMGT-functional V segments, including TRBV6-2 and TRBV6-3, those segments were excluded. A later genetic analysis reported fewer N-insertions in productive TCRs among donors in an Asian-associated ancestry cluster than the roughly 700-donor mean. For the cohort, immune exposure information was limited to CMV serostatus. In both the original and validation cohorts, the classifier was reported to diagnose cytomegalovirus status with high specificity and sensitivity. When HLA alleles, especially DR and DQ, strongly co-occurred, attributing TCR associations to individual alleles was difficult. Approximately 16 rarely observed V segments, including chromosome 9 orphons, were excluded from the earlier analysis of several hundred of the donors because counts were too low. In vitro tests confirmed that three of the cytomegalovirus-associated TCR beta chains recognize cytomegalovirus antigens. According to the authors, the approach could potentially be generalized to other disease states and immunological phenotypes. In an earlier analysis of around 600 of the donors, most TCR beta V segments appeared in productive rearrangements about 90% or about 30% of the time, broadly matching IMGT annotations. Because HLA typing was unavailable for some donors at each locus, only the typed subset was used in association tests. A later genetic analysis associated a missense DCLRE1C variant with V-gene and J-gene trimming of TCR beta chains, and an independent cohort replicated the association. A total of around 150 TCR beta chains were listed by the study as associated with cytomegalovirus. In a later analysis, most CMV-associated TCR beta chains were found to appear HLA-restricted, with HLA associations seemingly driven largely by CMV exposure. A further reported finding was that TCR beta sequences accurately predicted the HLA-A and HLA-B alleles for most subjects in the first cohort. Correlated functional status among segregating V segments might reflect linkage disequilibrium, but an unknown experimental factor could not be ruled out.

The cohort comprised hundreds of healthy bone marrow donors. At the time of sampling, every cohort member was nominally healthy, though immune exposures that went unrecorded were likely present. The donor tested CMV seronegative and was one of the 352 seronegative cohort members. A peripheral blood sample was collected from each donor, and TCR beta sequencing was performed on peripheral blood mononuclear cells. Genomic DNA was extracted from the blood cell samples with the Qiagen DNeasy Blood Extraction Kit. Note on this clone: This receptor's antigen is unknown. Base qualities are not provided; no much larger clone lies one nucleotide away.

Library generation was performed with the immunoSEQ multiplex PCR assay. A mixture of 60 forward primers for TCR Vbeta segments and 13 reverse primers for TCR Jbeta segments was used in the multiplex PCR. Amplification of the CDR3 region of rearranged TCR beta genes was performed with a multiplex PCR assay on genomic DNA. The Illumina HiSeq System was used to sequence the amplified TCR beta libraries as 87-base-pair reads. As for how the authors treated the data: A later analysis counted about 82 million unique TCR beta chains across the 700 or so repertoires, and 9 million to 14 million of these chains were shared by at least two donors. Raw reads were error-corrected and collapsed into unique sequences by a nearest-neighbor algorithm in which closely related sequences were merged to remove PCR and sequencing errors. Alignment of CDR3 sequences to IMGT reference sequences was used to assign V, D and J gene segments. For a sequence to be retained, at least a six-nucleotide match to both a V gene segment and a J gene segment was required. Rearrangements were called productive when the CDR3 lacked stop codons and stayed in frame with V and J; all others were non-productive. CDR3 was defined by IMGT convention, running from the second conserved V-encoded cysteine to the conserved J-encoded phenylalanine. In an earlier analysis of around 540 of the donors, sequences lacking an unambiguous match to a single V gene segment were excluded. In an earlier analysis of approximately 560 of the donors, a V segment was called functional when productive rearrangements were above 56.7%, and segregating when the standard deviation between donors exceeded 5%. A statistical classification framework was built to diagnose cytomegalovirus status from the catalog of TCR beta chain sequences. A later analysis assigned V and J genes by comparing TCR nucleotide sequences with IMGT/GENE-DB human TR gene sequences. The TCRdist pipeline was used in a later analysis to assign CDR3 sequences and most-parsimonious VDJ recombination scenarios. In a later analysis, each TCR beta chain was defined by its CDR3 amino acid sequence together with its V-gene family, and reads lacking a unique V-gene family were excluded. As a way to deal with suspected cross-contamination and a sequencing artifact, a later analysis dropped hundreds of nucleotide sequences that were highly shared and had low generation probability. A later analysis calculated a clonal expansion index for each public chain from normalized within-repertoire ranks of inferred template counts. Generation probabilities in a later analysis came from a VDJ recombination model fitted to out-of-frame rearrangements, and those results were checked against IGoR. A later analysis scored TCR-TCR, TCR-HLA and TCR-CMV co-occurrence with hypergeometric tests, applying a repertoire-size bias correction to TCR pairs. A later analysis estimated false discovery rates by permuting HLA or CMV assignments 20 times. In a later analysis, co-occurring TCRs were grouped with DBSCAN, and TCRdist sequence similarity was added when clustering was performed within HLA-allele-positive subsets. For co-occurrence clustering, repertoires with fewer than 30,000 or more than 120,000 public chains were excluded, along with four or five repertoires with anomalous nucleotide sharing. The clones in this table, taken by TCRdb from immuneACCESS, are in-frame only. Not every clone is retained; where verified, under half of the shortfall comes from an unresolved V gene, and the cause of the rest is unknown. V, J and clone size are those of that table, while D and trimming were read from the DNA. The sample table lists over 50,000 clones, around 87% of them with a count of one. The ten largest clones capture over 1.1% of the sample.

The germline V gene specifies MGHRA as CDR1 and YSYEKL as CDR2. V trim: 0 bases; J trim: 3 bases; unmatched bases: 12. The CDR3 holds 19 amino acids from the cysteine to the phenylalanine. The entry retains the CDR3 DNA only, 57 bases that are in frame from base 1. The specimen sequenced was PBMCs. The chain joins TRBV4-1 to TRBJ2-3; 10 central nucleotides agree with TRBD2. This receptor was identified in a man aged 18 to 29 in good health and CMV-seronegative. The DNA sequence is TGCGCCAGCAGCCAAGAGAGGGTAGCGGGGGGACGGGGGACAGATACGCAGTATTTT. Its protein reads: CASSQERVAGGRGTDTQYF.